This T cell receptor (beta chain) was recorded in a study of CD8+ T cells in alopecia areata. Whole-study context: Patients received oral tofacitinib, 5 to 10 mg twice daily, for moderate-to-severe alopecia areata.

Trimming pared 8 bases from V and 4 bases from J, leaving 8 bases between. The CDR3 contains 11 residues. The V gene's germline CDR1 is MGHDK and CDR2 SYGVNS. Once RNA had been extracted, it was reverse transcribed into cDNA to act as the sequencing template. Generated by immunoSEQ multiplex PCR, the TCRdb table keeps only in-frame clones and is missing some. This repertoire shows 150,000 to 180,000 clones, about 51% found once; its top ten account for approximately 19%. The specimen comprised CD8+ T cells sorted from blood, sampled at week 0. J is TRBJ1-2 and V is TRBV25-1; TRBD1 might be the D (5 bases). The receptor was derived from a human donor with alopecia areata. The CDR3 reads CASGGGYGYTF. Here the CDR3 DNA reads TGTGCCAGCGGGGGAGGCTATGGCTACACCTTC.